Following are 32 T cell receptor beta chains from one sample sequenced in a study. Treg sorting used a CD4+CD25+CD127-/low gate. The TRBV12-4/TRBJ1-2 clonotypes were amplified using barcode primers with ligated adaptors. TCRdb re-derived calls from the multiplex PCR reads in MiXCR, one entry per CDR3 protein. Here the sample spans fewer than 500 distinct CDR3 sequences, approximately 33% being singletons. The specimen was tumor-infiltrating Tregs sorted from the breast tumor. The receptors come from a female donor with breast cancer.

The CDR3 region has the DNA TGTGCCAGCAGTTTCCTTTATGGCTACACCTTC. Translating it yields CASSFLYGYTF. The chain combines TRBV12-3 or TRBV12-4 with TRBJ1-2; D gene ambiguous. The CDR3 loop spans 11 amino acids. V was clipped by 3 bases and J by 5 bases, with 4 bases between them.

This clonotype qualifies as medium-sized. CDR3 coding DNA: TGTGCCAGCAGTTCCCCGACAGGTCGGGGAGGTGGCTACACCTTC. Amino acid sequence: CASSSPTGRGGGYTF. The chain links TRBV12-3 or TRBV12-4 to TRBJ1-2, with a weak D call TRBD1 (6 bases). The CDR3 covers 15 residues. Trimming shortened V by 4 bases and J by 7 bases, and 19 bases separated the two germline ends.

This clonotype is labeled hyperexpanded. This chain links TRBV12-3 or TRBV12-4 with TRBJ1-2; D possibly corresponds to TRBD1 (5 bases). Trimming removed 5 bases at V and 10 bases at J, with 17 bases between. This CDR3 region has 13 residues. The chain's CDR3 is CASSARAARVYTF. The CDR3 DNA sequence: TGTGCCAGCAGTGCTCGGGCCGCCAGGGTCTACACCTTC.

The CDR3 nucleotides read TGTGCCAGCGGTCCCCAGGTGGAAAACTATGGCTACACCTTC. This sequence encodes CASGPQVENYGYTF. The gene calls are TRBV12-3 or TRBV12-4 and TRBJ1-2; D is undetermined. The V gene lost 8 bases and the J gene lost 2 bases, with 15 bases spanning the gap. The CDR3 covers 14 residues.

The chain uses TRBV12-3 or TRBV12-4 and TRBJ1-2; D uncertain. V was clipped by 5 bases and J by 7 bases, with 11 bases between them. The CDR3 runs 12 residues. CDR3 bases: TGTGCCAGCAGTATCGGAGGTGCTGGCTACACCTTC. Translated: CASSIGGAGYTF.

By frequency in the sample, this clonotype is medium-sized. The CDR3 loop reads CASSLGPTVRTYGYTF. The CDR3 DNA follows: TGTGCCAGCAGTTTAGGCCCGACCGTCAGGACTTATGGCTACACCTTC. The chain carries TRBV12-3 or TRBV12-4 and TRBJ1-2; unclear D gene. This CDR3 has 16 amino acids. V lost 1 base and J lost 5, with 17 bases in between.

In this sample, this clonotype turned up many times. The chain links TRBV12-3 or TRBV12-4 to TRBJ1-2; no clear D gene. The CDR3 contains 14 residues. Trimming took 5 bases from V and 3 from J, leaving 13 bases between them. The chain's CDR3 is CASSPRSGDYGYTF. CDR3 sequence (DNA): TGTGCCAGCAGTCCCAGGAGCGGTGACTATGGCTACACCTTC.

This clonotype was found a few times. The chain links TRBV12-3 or TRBV12-4 to TRBJ1-2, with TRBD1 as a possible D gene (5 bases). This CDR3 has 12 residues. With 5 bases removed from V and 7 bases from J, the gap between germline ends came to 11 bases. As DNA, the CDR3 is TGTGCCAGCAGTGTCCGGGACCGTGGCTACACCTTC. Translated: CASSVRDRGYTF.

This clonotype counts as hyperexpanded. This chain links TRBV12-3 or TRBV12-4 with TRBJ1-2, with D perhaps TRBD1 (5 bases). Trimming shortened V by 5 bases and J by 4 bases, and 14 bases separated the two germline ends. The length of the CDR3 is 14 residues. Here the CDR3 DNA reads TGTGCCAGCAGTCCGGACACGGGACTCTATGGCTACACCTTC. It translates to CASSPDTGLYGYTF.

This clonotype counts as large. This chain links TRBV12-3 or TRBV12-4 with TRBJ1-2, with D perhaps matching TRBD1 (6 bases). V was pared by 4 bases and J by 6 bases, with 12 bases between. CDR3 length: 13 amino acids. In DNA, the CDR3 is TGTGCCAGCAGTTATGGGTACAGGGATGGCTACACCTTC. Its translation is CASSYGYRDGYTF.

This clonotype was detected only a few times. J is TRBJ1-2 and V is TRBV12-3 or TRBV12-4; no clear D gene. The length of the CDR3 is 19 residues. Trimming pared 0 bases from V and 0 bases from J, leaving 20 bases between. CDR3 protein: CASSLAELLLSPANYGYTF. The DNA for the CDR3 is TGTGCCAGCAGTTTAGCAGAACTGCTTCTTAGTCCGGCTAACTATGGCTACACCTTC.

The chain uses TRBV12-3 or TRBV12-4 and TRBJ1-2, with D unclear. V was pared by 3 bases and J by 2 bases, with 7 bases between. This CDR3 has 13 amino acids. The CDR3 DNA sequence: TGTGCCAGCAGTTTTCATGAGAACTATGGCTACACCTTC. This sequence encodes CASSFHENYGYTF.

This clonotype was seen more than once but under ten times. V gene TRBV12-3 or TRBV12-4 combines with J gene TRBJ1-2; D unresolved. CDR3 length: 12 residues. Trimming took off 4 bases at V and 7 bases at J, with 10 bases between the two ends. DNA for the CDR3: TGTGCCAGCAGTTCCCTCGGCGGTGGCTACACCTTC. It codes for CASSSLGGGYTF.

V and J are TRBV12-3 or TRBV12-4 and TRBJ1-2, with TRBD1 as a possible D gene (6 bases). V lost 6 bases to trimming and J lost 3 bases, with 8 bases between them. This CDR3 has 12 amino acids. CDR3 region: CASRRQDYGYTF. In DNA form, the CDR3 reads TGTGCCAGCAGGAGACAGGACTATGGCTACACCTTC.

There are a few counts of this clonotype. The chain combines TRBV12-3 or TRBV12-4 with TRBJ1-2, with D hard to call. This CDR3 has 14 amino acids. Trimming stripped 6 bases from V and 7 bases from J, with 18 bases between. The CDR3 DNA reads TGTGCCAGCAGATCAGTACGGGTCACTCGTGGCTACACCTTC. Translating gives CASRSVRVTRGYTF.

By its share, this clonotype is medium-sized. This may be a read error: a much more frequent sequence differs by one nucleotide. The CDR3 bases are TGTGCCAGCAGTTTTAGGCAGCACTATGGCTACACCTTC. As protein: CASSFRQHYGYTF. The chain joins TRBV12-3 or TRBV12-4 to TRBJ1-2; no clear D. This CDR3 spans 13 amino acids. The V end lost 3 bases, the J end lost 3 bases, and 8 bases lay between the germline ends.

This clonotype is hyperexpanded (1% or more) in the sample. The V and J genes are TRBV12-3 or TRBV12-4 and TRBJ1-2; D is unclear. Trimming took off 4 bases at V and 0 bases at J, with 9 bases between the two ends. The CDR3 spans 14 residues. CDR3 sequence (DNA): TGTGCCAGCAGTTCCTCGGGAGCTAACTATGGCTACACCTTC. Amino acids: CASSSSGANYGYTF.

This clonotype rates as large. CDR3 protein: CASSFQGSYGYTF. DNA for the CDR3: TGTGCCAGCAGTTTCCAGGGGTCCTATGGCTACACCTTC. The V call is TRBV12-3 or TRBV12-4, the J call TRBJ1-2; D is possibly TRBD1 (6 bases). This CDR3 contains 13 residues. V lost 3 bases and J 4 bases, leaving 9 bases between the germline ends.

A single count supports this clonotype. This chain connects TRBV12-3 or TRBV12-4 to TRBJ1-2, with TRBD1 matching 7 bases. CDR3 size: 14 residues. V shed 0 bases, J shed 4 bases, and the junction held 2 bases outside the gene matches. The CDR3 loop is CASSLAGTAYGYTF. CDR3 DNA sequence: TGTGCCAGCAGTTTAGCCGGGACAGCCTATGGCTACACCTTC.

This clonotype was counted a few times. The gene calls are TRBV12-3 or TRBV12-4 and TRBJ1-2, with 7 bases that match TRBD1. CDR3 length: 13 amino acids. The V segment lost 4 bases and the J segment 5 bases; nucleotides outside the gene matches: 4. The CDR3 DNA sequence: TGTGCCAGCAGTTCGGGACAGCCATATGGCTACACCTTC. Translation gives CASSSGQPYGYTF.

This clonotype appeared many times. The chain couples TRBV12-3 or TRBV12-4 to TRBJ1-2; D may be TRBD1 (6 bases). The CDR3 length is 14 residues. Trimming left V 2 bases short and J 0 bases short, with 7 bases between. Here the CDR3 DNA reads TGTGCCAGCAGTTTACAGGGGTCTAACTATGGCTACACCTTC. Protein sequence: CASSLQGSNYGYTF.

This clonotype counts as large. The chain links TRBV12-3 or TRBV12-4 to TRBJ1-2; no firm D call. The CDR3 sequence is 13 residues long. Trimming removed 7 bases from V and 4 bases from J, with 13 bases in between. The CDR3 reads CASTLRQAYGYTF. The CDR3 nucleotides read TGTGCCAGCACCTTGAGGCAGGCCTATGGCTACACCTTC.

This clonotype qualifies as medium-sized. The chain uses TRBV12-3 or TRBV12-4 and TRBJ1-2; no reliable D call. The CDR3 extends over 13 amino acids. Between the trimmed V and J ends, which lost 3 bases and 4 bases, there was a span of 9 bases. CDR3 sequence reads: CASSFSRLYGYTF. CDR3 coding DNA: TGTGCCAGCAGTTTTAGTAGACTCTATGGCTACACCTTC.

This chain connects TRBV12-3 or TRBV12-4 to TRBJ1-2, with a possible D match to TRBD1 (6 bases). The CDR3 is 15 residues long. The V gene lost 4 bases and the J gene lost 4 bases, with 16 bases spanning the gap. In DNA form, the CDR3 reads TGTGCCAGCAGTTATGGGTACAGGGATGGCTATGGCTACACCTTC. Protein sequence: CASSYGYRDGYGYTF.

In its sample, this clonotype was seen many times. The V and J genes are TRBV12-3 or TRBV12-4 and TRBJ1-2; 7 bases match TRBD1. Unmatched junction bases numbered 7, after V lost 6 bases and J lost 3 bases. This CDR3 is built from 14 residues. CDR3 region: CASRRGQQDYGYTF. CDR3 sequence (DNA): TGTGCCAGCAGGAGGGGACAGCAGGACTATGGCTACACCTTC.

The genes are TRBV12-3 or TRBV12-4 and TRBJ1-2, with D unresolved. CDR3 size: 12 residues. Trimming stripped 3 bases from V and 8 bases from J, with 10 bases between. Here the CDR3 DNA reads TGTGCCAGCAGTTTGTTGGGCCGAGGCTACACCTTC. It codes for CASSLLGRGYTF.

The V gene is TRBV12-3 or TRBV12-4, the J gene TRBJ1-2; D is undetermined. CDR3 length equals 11 residues. V dropped 5 bases and J dropped 4 bases, with 5 bases sitting between them. The CDR3 bases are TGTGCCAGCAGTGGCGCCTATGGCTACACCTTC. It codes for CASSGAYGYTF.

By share, this clonotype ranks as large. The DNA of the CDR3 is TGTGCCAGCAGTGGACAGGCCCAGAACTATGGCTACACCTTC. Translating gives CASSGQAQNYGYTF. V gene TRBV12-3 or TRBV12-4 combines with J gene TRBJ1-2; TRBD1 matches at 7 bases. J lost 2 bases, V lost 5 bases, and 5 bases had no gene match. This CDR3 spans 14 amino acids.

Within the sample, this clonotype is large. This chain joins TRBV12-3 or TRBV12-4 and TRBJ1-2; D possibly corresponds to TRBD1 (5 bases). CDR3 length equals 13 residues. V lost 5 bases to trimming and J lost 6 bases, with 13 bases between them. The CDR3: CASSPTAGHGYTF. The CDR3 bases are TGTGCCAGCAGTCCGACAGCCGGTCATGGCTACACCTTC.

The gene calls are TRBV12-3 or TRBV12-4 and TRBJ1-2; D is unresolved. There are 12 residues in the CDR3. V lost 2 bases, J lost 4 bases, and 5 bases lay in between. The CDR3 DNA is TGTGCCAGCAGTTTACTGCTCTATGGCTACACCTTC. This encodes CASSLLLYGYTF.

Relative to its sample, this clonotype is large. The chain is built from TRBV12-3 or TRBV12-4 and TRBJ1-2; tentative D call: TRBD1 (6 bases). The CDR3 sequence is 15 residues long. V was pared by 6 bases and J by 2 bases, with 16 bases between. The CDR3 spells CASSLAPQGNYGYTF. CDR3 nucleotide sequence: TGTGCCAGCAGCCTTGCCCCACAGGGAAACTATGGCTACACCTTC.

Details on this clonotype: Relative to the germline gene, one junction end is altered; a read error may explain this. This chain connects TRBV12-3 or TRBV12-4 to TRBJ1-2; TRBD1 matches 8 bases. The CDR3 sequence is 11 residues long. In nucleotides, the CDR3 is TGTGCCAGCAGTTTCCATTGGACAGGGAGCTTC. Protein sequence: CASSFHWTGSF.